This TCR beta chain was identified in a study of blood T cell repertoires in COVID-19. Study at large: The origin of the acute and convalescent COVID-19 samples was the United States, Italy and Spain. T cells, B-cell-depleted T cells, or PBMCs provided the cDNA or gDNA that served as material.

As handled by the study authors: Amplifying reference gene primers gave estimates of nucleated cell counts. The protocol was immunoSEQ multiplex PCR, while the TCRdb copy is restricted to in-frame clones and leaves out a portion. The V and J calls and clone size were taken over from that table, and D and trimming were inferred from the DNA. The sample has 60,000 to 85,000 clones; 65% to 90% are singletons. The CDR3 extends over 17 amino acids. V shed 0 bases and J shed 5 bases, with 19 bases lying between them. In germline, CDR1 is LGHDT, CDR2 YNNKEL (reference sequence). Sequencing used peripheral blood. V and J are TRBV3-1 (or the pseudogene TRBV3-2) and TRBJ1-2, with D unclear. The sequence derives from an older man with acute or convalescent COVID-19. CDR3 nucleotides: TGTGCCAGCAGCCAAGATACCCCCCCGTACACAGAATATGGCTACACCTTC. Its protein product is CASSQDTPPYTEYGYTF.